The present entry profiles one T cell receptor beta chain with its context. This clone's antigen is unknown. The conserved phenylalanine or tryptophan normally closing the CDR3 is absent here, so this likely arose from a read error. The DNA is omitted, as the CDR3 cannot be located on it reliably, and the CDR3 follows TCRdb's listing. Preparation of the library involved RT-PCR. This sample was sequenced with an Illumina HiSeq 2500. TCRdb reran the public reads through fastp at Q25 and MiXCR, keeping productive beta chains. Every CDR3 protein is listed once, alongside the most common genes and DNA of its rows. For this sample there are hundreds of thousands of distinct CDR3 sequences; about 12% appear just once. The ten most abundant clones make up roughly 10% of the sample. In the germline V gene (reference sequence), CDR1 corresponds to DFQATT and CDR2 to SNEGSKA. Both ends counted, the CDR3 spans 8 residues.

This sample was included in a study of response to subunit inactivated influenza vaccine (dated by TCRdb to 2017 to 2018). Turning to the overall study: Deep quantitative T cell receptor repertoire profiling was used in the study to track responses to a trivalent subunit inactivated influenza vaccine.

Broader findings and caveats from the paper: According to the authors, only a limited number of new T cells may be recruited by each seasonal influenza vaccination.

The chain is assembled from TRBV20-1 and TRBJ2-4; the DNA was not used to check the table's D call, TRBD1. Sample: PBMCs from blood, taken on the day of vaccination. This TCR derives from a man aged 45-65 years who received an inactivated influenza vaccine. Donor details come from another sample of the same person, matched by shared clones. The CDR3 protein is CSASTRDR.